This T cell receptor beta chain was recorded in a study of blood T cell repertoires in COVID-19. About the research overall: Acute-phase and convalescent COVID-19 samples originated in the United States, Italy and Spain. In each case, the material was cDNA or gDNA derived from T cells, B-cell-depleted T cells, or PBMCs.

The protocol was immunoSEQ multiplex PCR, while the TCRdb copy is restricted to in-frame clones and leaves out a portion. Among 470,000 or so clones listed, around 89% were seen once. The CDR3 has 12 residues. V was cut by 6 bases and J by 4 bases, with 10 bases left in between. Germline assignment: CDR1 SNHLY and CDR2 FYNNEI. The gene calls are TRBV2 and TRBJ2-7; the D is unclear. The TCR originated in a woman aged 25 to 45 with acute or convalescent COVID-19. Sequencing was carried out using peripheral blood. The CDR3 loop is CASRQVPYEQYF. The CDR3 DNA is TGTGCCAGCAGACAAGTTCCATACGAGCAGTACTTC.